This T cell receptor beta chain was sequenced for a study of cytomegalovirus exposure and HLA in healthy donors. The V and J ends lost 5 bases and 4 bases, in that order; junction bases with no gene match: 9. Germline V gene lookup returns CDR1 SEHNR and CDR2 FQNEAQ (reference sequence). This CDR3 has 16 residues. PCR involved 60 Vbeta and 13 Jbeta primers. Libraries were prepared by immunoSEQ multiplex PCR; TCRdb keeps only in-frame clonotypes and omits some of them. The sample lists around 50,000 clones, 65% to 80% occurring once. This clone was found a few times. Sequences were obtained from PBMCs. The chain links TRBV7-9 to TRBJ2-1; TRBD2 aligns across 9 bases. The receptor's source is a man aged 30 to 45 in good health and CMV-seronegative. In DNA form, the CDR3 reads TGTGCCAGCAGCAGGCGCGGCGGGAGGGATTACAATGAGCAGTTCTTC. Encoded protein: CASSRRGGRDYNEQFF.